This T cell receptor (beta chain) emerged from a study of regulatory T cells in long-lasting Graves disease. Notes on the study in general: Graves' patients with persistent disease showed TCR diversity lower than patients newly diagnosed. TRBV28, TRBJ1-2 and TRBJ2-5 were segments that persistent disease favored.

Per germline, CDR1 DFQATT and CDR2 SNEGSKA (reference sequence). The CDR3 consists of 17 residues. V was shortened by 6 bases and J by 2 bases, with 23 bases between the two germline ends. The time point: newly diagnosed GD, antithyroid drugs for less than 3 months. With RNA extracted from PBMCs as input, the TCR library was made. At least ten counts were recorded for this clonotype. The target antigen is unknown. Arm-PCR of CDR3 regions with iRepertoire HTBI primers generated TCR beta libraries. In the authors' workflow: Identified segments across samples numbered about 60 TRBV and about 13 TRBJ. TCRdb fed the multiplex PCR reads into MiXCR, producing one record per CDR3 protein. TCRdb, not the original authors, processed these V and J calls. The sample lists roughly 500,000 distinct CDR3 sequences; 11% to 15% were seen once. These data are also associated with another study on T cells in Graves' hyperthyroidism and ophthalmopathy. That investigation notes: It was considered stable Graves' hyperthyroidism when ophthalmopathy did not progress within 18 months.

The chain combines TRBV20-1 with TRBJ2-1; a possible D gene is TRBD2 (6 bases). The receptor comes from a woman aged 45-59 years with Graves disease. The material was peripheral blood mononuclear cells (PBMCs), obtained at new diagnosis, from a patient treated with antithyroid drugs. The CDR3 protein is CSAPRGAGGVTYNEQFF. CDR3 DNA: TGCAGTGCCCCGAGGGGAGCCGGGGGTGTTACCTACAATGAGCAGTTCTTC.